One and the same sample provided the 13 T cell receptor beta chains below, sequenced in a study of vaccination and CD4 T cells after COVID-19. Cultured CD4+ T cell DNA underwent sequencing with the Oncomine TCR Beta short-read assay. TCRdb re-called the PCR reads through MiXCR, storing one row per CDR3 protein. The data hold about 16,000 distinct CDR3 sequences, with approximately 40% observed a single time. Antigen specificity for these receptors is unknown. Treatment of the sample: roughly 11-day PBMC culture with coronavirus spike peptide pools or control peptides (ViraFEST assay). The source material was CD4+ T cells from blood, cultured in vitro, sampled before SARS-CoV-2 vaccination. All receptors come from a human donor who received a COVID-19 vaccine.

This chain connects TRBV6-1 to TRBJ1-5; D ambiguous. The CDR3 consists of 13 residues. In germline, CDR1 is MNHNS, CDR2 SASEGT. V was trimmed by 8 bases and J by 0 bases, leaving 8 bases between them. CDR3 sequence (DNA): TGTGCCAGCTGGGGATATAGCAATCAGCCCCAGCATTTT. Its translation is CASWGYSNQPQHF.

This clonotype appeared a few times. The chain links TRBV6-4 to TRBJ2-3, with 9 bases aligning to TRBD2. V shed 3 bases, J shed 5 bases, and the junction held 6 bases outside the gene matches. Germline lookup yields CDR1 MRHNA and CDR2 SNTAGT. The CDR3 extends over 15 amino acids. CDR3 sequence (DNA): TGTGCCAGCAGTGAGTCGGGACTAGCATTAGATACGCAGTATTTT. This sequence encodes CASSESGLALDTQYF.

This clonotype turned up a few times. The chain carries TRBV7-2 and TRBJ1-4; TRBD1 matches 7 bases. The CDR3 spans 14 residues. Germline V gene sequence: CDR1 SGHTA, CDR2 FQGNSA. Unmatched junction bases numbered 10, after V lost 7 bases and J lost 8 bases. The CDR3 DNA reads as TGTGCCAGCACCCAGGGGGGGGATGGGGAAAAACTGTTTTTT. This encodes CASTQGGDGEKLFF.

This clonotype was counted between two and nine times. J is TRBJ1-2 and V is TRBV30; no reliable D call. There are 12 residues in the CDR3. Germline CDR1 and CDR2: GTSNPN and SVGIG (reference sequence). V was trimmed by 3 bases and J by 8 bases, leaving 13 bases between them. Here the CDR3 reads CAWRGAGRGYTF. The CDR3 coding sequence is TGTGCCTGGAGAGGCGCGGGCAGGGGCTACACCTTC.

A few counts support this clonotype. The chain is built from TRBV6-1 and TRBJ1-1, with D unresolved. V was shortened by 7 bases and J by 1 base, with 4 bases between the two germline ends. Per germline, CDR1 MNHNS and CDR2 SASEGT. The CDR3 sequence is 11 residues long. The CDR3 coding sequence is TGTGCCAGCATCAGGAACACTGAAGCTTTCTTT. It encodes CASIRNTEAFF.

This clonotype appeared a few times. This chain connects TRBV7-6 to TRBJ2-7; the D call may be TRBD1 or TRBD2 (6 bases each). Germline V CDR1 and CDR2: SGHVS, FNYEAQ. V was trimmed by 2 bases and J by 2 bases, leaving 16 bases between them. The CDR3 contains 16 residues. In DNA form, the CDR3 reads TGTGCCAGCAGCTTATCAGGGGCGGGAAAAGCCTACGAGCAGTACTTC. Translating gives CASSLSGAGKAYEQYF.

The gene calls are TRBV12-3 or TRBV12-4 and TRBJ2-4; D remains unclear. V lost 5 bases and J lost 9, with 14 bases in between. This CDR3 spans 13 amino acids. The CDR3 protein is CASSLNRHTIQYF. CDR3 DNA: TGTGCCAGCAGTCTTAATCGACATACCATTCAGTACTTC.

The rearrangement links TRBV5-1 to TRBJ1-1; possible D gene TRBD1, 6 bases. Germline CDR1 reads SGHRS; CDR2 reads YFSETQ. The V end lost 1 base, the J end lost 4 bases, and 17 bases lay between the germline ends. CDR3 length: 16 amino acids. The CDR3 loop reads CASSLISLGGGTEAFF. The CDR3 DNA is TGCGCCAGCAGCTTGATATCCCTGGGAGGGGGCACTGAAGCTTTCTTT.

J is TRBJ1-1 and V is TRBV7-3; possible D gene TRBD1, 5 bases. V was pared by 2 bases and J by 4 bases, with 14 bases between. Germline lookup yields CDR1 SGHTA and CDR2 FQGTGA. CDR3 length: 15 amino acids. CDR3 sequence (DNA): TGTGCCAGCAGCTTACAGGGCGGGTTGAGCACTGAAGCTTTCTTT. Translation: CASSLQGGLSTEAFF.

This clonotype was picked up a small number of times. This chain links TRBV19 with TRBJ1-1; D not certain. The CDR3 length is 15 residues. CDR1 is LNHDA, CDR2 SQIVND, per germline (reference sequence). V shed 1 base and J shed 4 bases, with 13 bases lying between them. The CDR3 reads CASSIGSLRRTEAFF. The CDR3 DNA is TGTGCCAGTAGTATAGGAAGTTTGAGGCGCACTGAAGCTTTCTTT.

The rearrangement links TRBV12-3 or TRBV12-4 to TRBJ1-2; tentatively, D is TRBD1 (5 bases). The CDR3 totals 13 residues. V was cut by 6 bases and J by 4 bases, with 12 bases left in between. The CDR3 DNA reads TGTGCCAGCAGCCGGGACCCCGGCTATGGCTACACCTTC. Its protein is CASSRDPGYGYTF.

The V and J genes are TRBV11-3 and TRBJ2-1; a possible D gene is TRBD2 (6 bases). Trimming shortened V by 1 base and J by 5 bases, and 9 bases separated the two germline ends. Looked up from germline, CDR1 is SGHNT and CDR2 is YENEEA. The CDR3 covers 14 residues. CDR3 nucleotides: TGTGCCAGCAGCTTAGGGGGACTGAACAATGAGCAGTTCTTC. It yields the protein CASSLGGLNNEQFF.

The chain is built from TRBV10-3 and TRBJ1-2; 9 nucleotides agree with TRBD1. Trimming cost V 4 bases and J 6 bases; bases outside gene matches: 3. The germline V gene encodes CDR1 ENHRY and CDR2 SYGVKD. There are 13 residues in the CDR3. The chain's CDR3 is CAISVDRGHGYTF. The CDR3 nucleotides read TGTGCCATCAGTGTGGACAGGGGACATGGCTACACCTTC.